This T cell receptor (beta chain) was identified during a study of blood T cell repertoires in COVID-19. Across the whole study: Spain, Italy and the United States supplied samples that represented acute and convalescent COVID-19.

Repertoires were generated with immunoSEQ multiplex PCR, while TCRdb's copy carries only in-frame clones and drops some. Here the sample spans 200,000 to 250,000 clones, 80% to 85% being singletons. With 0 bases removed from V and 6 bases from J, the gap between germline ends came to 17 bases. This CDR3 region has 16 residues. Per the germline V gene, CDR1 is MNHNS and CDR2 is SASEGT. The genes are TRBV6-1 and TRBJ1-2, with D possibly TRBD1 on 6 matching bases. The material sequenced was peripheral blood. This sequence originates from a woman in her sixties with acute or convalescent COVID-19. The CDR3, as DNA: TGTGCCAGCAGTGAAGCAATGGGGGCCTCCTATGATGGCTACACCTTC. It encodes CASSEAMGASYDGYTF.